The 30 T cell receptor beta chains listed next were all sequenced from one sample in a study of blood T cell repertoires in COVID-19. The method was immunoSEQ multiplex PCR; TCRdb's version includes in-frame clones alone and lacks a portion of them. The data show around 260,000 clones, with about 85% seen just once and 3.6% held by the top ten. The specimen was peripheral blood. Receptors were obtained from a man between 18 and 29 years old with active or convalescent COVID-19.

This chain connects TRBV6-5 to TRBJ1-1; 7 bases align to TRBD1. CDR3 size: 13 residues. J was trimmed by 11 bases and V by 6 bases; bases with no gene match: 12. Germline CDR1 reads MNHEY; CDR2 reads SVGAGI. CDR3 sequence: CASRARGQVMAFF. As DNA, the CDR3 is TGTGCCAGCAGGGCCCGCGGACAGGTGATGGCTTTCTTT.

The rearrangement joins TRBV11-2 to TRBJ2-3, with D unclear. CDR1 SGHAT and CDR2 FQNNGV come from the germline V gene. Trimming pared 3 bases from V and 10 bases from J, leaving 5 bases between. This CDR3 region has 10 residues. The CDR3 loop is CASSLGAQYF. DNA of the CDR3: TGTGCCAGCAGCTTGGGCGCGCAGTATTTT. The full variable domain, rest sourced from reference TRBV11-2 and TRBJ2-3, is EAGVAQSPRYKIIEKRQSVAFWCNPISGHATLYWYQQILGQGPKLLIQFQNNGVVDDSQLPKDRFSAERLKGVDSTLKIQPAKLEDSAVYLCASSLGAQYFGPGTRLTVL.

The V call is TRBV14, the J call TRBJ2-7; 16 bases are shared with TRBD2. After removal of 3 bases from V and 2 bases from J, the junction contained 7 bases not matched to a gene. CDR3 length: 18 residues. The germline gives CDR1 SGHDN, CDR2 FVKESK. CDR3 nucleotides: TGTGCCAGCAGCCATCAGGGACTAGCGGGAGGGCCTCCCTACGAGCAGTACTTC. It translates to CASSHQGLAGGPPYEQYF.

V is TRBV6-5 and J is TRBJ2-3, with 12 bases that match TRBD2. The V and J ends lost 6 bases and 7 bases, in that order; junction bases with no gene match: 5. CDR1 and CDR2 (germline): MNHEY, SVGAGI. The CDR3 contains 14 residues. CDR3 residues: CASRTSGSGNTQYF. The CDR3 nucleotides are TGTGCCAGCAGGACTAGCGGGAGTGGTAATACGCAGTATTTT.

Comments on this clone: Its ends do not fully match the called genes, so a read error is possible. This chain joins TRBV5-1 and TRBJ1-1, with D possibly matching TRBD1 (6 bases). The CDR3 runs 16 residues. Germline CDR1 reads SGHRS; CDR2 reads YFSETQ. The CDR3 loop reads CASTLYDRPKNTEAFF. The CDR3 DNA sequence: TGCGCCAGCACCTTGTACGACAGGCCGAAGAACACTGAAGCTTTCTTT.

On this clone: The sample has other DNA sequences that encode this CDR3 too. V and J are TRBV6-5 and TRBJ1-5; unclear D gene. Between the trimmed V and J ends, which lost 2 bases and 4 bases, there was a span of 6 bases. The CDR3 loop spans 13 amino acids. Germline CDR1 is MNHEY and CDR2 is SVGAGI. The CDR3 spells CASSYRENQPQHF. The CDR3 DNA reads TGTGCCAGCAGTTACAGAGAAAATCAGCCCCAGCATTTT.

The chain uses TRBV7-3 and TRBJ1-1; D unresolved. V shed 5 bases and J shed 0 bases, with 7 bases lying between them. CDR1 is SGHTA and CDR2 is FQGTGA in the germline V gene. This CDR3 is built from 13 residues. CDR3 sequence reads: CASSLQLNTEAFF. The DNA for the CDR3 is TGTGCCAGCAGCCTTCAGTTGAACACTGAAGCTTTCTTT.

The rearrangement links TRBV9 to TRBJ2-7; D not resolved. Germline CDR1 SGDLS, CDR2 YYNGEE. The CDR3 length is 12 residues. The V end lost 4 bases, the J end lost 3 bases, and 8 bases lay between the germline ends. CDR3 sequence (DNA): TGTGCCAGCAGCCCCTCCGGCTACGAGCAGTACTTC. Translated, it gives CASSPSGYEQYF.

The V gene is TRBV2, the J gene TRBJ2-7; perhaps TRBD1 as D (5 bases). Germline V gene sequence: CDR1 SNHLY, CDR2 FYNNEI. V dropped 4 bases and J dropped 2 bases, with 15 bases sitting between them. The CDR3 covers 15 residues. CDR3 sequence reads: CASSAYRGKAYEQYF. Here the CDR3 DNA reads TGTGCCAGCAGTGCATATAGGGGTAAGGCCTACGAGCAGTACTTC.

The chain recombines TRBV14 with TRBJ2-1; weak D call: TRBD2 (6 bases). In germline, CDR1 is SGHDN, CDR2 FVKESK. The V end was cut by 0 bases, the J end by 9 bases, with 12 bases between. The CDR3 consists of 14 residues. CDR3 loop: CASSQEGGATEQFF. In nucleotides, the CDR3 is TGTGCCAGCAGCCAAGAGGGCGGGGCAACTGAGCAGTTCTTC.

The CDR3 loop is CATRPGGQGDTQYF. CDR3 DNA: TGTGCCACCAGGCCCGGAGGGCAGGGAGATACGCAGTATTTT. The genes are TRBV24-1 and TRBJ2-3; D perhaps matches TRBD2 (6 bases). The CDR3 is 14 amino acids. Trimming removed 7 bases at V and 5 bases at J, with 15 bases between. The germline V gene has CDR1 KGHDR and CDR2 SFDVKD.

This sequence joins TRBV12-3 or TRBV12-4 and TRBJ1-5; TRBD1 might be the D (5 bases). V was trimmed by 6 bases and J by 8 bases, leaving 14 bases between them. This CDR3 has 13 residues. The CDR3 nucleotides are TGTGCCAGCAGCACAACCTGGGGGGAGCCCCAGCATTTT. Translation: CASSTTWGEPQHF.

The CDR3 here is CASSLEGRGDEQYF. Written as DNA, the CDR3 is TGCGCCAGCAGCTTGGAAGGGCGGGGCGACGAGCAGTACTTC. This chain connects TRBV5-1 to TRBJ2-7; the D gene is possibly TRBD2 (6 bases). The CDR3 runs 14 residues. The germline V and J ends were trimmed by 0 bases and 5 bases, with 12 bases remaining between them. Germline values: CDR1 SGHRS, CDR2 YFSETQ. The full variable domain, its missing parts supplied by reference TRBV5-1 and TRBJ2-7, is KAGVTQTPRYLIKTRGQQVTLSCSPISGHRSVSWYQQTPGQGLQFLFEYFSETQRNKGNFPGRFSGRQFSNSRSEMNVSTLELGDSALYLCASSLEGRGDEQYFGPGTRLTVT.

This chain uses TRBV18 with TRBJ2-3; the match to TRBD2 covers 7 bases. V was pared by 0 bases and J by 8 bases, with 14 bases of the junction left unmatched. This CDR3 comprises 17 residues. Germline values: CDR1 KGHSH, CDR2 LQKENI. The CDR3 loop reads CASSPPLAGPYHRTQYF. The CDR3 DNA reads TGTGCCAGCTCACCACCATTAGCGGGCCCGTATCACCGTACGCAGTATTTT.

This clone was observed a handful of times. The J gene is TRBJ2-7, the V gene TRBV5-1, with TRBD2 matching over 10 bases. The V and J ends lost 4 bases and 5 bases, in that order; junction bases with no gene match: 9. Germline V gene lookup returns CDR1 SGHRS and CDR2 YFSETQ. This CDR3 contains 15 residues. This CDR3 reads CASSPASGSGNEQYF. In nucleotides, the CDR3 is TGCGCCAGCAGCCCTGCTAGCGGGAGTGGCAACGAGCAGTACTTC.

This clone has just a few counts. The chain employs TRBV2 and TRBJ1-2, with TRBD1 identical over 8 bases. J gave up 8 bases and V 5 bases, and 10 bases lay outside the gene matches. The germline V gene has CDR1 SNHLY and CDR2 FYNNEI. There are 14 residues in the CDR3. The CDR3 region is CASSLQGAHNGYTF. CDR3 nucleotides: TGTGCCAGCAGTCTCCAGGGGGCGCATAACGGCTACACCTTC.

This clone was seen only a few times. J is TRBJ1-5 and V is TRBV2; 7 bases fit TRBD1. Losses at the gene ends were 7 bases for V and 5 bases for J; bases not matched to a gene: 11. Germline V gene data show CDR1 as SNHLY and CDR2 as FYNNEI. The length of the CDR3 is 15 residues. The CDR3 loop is CASKLTGLGYQPQHF. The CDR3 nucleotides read TGTGCCAGCAAGCTGACAGGGCTCGGATATCAGCCCCAGCATTTT. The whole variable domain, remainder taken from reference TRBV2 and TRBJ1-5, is EPEVTQTPSHQVTQMGQEVILRCVPISNHLYFYWYRQILGQKVEFLVSFYNNEISEKSEIFDDQFSVERPDGSNFTLKIRSTKLEDSAMYFCASKLTGLGYQPQHFGDGTRLSIL.

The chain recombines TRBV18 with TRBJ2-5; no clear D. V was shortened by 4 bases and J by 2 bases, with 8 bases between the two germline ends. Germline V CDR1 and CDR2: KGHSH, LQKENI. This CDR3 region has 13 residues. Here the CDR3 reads CASSLGAQETQYF. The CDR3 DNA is TGTGCCAGCTCACTTGGTGCGCAAGAGACCCAGTACTTC.

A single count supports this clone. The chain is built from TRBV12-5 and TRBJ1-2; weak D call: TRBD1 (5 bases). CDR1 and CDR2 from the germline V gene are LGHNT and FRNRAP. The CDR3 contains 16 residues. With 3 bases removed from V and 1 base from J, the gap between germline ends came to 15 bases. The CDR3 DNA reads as TGTGCTAGTGGTTTCGGGACCGGGGGGGGTAACTATGGCTACACCTTC. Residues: CASGFGTGGGNYGYTF.

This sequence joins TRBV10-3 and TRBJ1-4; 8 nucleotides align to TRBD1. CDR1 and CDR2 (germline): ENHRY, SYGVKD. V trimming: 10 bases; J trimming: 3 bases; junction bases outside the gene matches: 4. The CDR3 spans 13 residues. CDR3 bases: TGTGCCACCAGGGGGCACCCTAATGAAAAACTGTTTTTT. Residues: CATRGHPNEKLFF.

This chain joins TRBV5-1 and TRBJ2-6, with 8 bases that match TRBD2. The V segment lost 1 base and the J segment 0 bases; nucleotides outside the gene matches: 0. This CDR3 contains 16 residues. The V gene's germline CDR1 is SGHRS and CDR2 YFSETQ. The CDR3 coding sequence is TGCGCCAGCAGCTTGCGGGGGGGCTCTGGGGCCAACGTCCTGACTTTC. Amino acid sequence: CASSLRGGSGANVLTF.

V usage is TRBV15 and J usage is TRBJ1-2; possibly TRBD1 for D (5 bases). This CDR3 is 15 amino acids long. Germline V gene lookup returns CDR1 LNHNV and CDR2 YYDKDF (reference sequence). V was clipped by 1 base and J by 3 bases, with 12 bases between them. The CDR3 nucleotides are TGTGCCACCAGCAGAGGTCGACAGACTTACTATGGCTACACCTTC. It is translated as CATSRGRQTYYGYTF. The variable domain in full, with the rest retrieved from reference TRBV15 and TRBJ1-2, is DAMVIQNPRYQVTQFGKPVTLSCSQTLNHNVMYWYQQKSSQAPKLLFHYYDKDFNNEADTPDNFQSRRPNTSFCFLDIRSPGLGDTAMYLCATSRGRQTYYGYTFGSGTRLTVV.

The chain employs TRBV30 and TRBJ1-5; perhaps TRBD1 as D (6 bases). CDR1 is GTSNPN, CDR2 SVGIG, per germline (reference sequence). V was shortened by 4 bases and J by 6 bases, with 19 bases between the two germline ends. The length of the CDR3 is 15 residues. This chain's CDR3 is CAWNSNTGGGQPQHF. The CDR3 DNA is TGTGCCTGGAACTCTAACACGGGAGGGGGTCAGCCCCAGCATTTT.

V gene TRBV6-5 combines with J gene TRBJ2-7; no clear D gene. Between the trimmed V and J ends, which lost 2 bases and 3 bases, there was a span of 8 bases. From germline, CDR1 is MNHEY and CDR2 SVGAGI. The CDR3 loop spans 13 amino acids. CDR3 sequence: CASSYTENYEQYF. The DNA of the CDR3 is TGTGCCAGCAGTTACACGGAGAACTACGAGCAGTACTTC.

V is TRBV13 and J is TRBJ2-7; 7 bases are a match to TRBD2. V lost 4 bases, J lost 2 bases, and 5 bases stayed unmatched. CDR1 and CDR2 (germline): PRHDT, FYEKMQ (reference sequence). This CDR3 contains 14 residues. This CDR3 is CASSSRDYAYEQYF. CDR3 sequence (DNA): TGTGCCAGCAGCTCCCGGGACTACGCCTACGAGCAGTACTTC. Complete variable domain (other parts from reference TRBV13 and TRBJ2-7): AAGVIQSPRHLIKEKRETATLKCYPIPRHDTVYWYQQGPGQDPQFLISFYEKMQSDKGSIPDRFSAQQFSDYHSELNMSSLELGDSALYFCASSSRDYAYEQYFGPGTRLTVT.

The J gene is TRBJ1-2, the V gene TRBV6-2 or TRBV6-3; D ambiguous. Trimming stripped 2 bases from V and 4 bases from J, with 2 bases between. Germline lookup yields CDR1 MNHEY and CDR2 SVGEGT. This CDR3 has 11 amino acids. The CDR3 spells CASSYLYGYTF. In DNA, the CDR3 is TGTGCCAGCAGTTACCTCTATGGCTACACCTTC.

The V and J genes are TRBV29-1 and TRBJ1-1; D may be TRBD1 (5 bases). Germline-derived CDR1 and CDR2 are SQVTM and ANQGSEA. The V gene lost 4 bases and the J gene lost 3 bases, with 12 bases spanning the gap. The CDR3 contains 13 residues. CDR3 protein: CSVGGGWDTEAFF. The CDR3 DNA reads TGCAGCGTTGGGGGGGGATGGGACACTGAAGCTTTCTTT.

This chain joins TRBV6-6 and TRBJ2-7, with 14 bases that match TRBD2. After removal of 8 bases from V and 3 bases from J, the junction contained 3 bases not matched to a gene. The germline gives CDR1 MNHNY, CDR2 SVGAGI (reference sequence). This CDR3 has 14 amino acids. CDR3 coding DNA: TGTGCCAGCGGGGGGACTAGCGGGAGCTACGAGCAGTACTTC. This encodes CASGGTSGSYEQYF.

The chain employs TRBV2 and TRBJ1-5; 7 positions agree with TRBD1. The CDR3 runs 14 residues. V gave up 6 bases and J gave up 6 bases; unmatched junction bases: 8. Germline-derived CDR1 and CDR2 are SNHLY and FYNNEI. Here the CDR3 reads CASRGTGASQPQHF. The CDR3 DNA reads TGTGCCAGCAGGGGCACAGGGGCGAGTCAGCCCCAGCATTTT. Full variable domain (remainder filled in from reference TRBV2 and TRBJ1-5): EPEVTQTPSHQVTQMGQEVILRCVPISNHLYFYWYRQILGQKVEFLVSFYNNEISEKSEIFDDQFSVERPDGSNFTLKIRSTKLEDSAMYFCASRGTGASQPQHFGDGTRLSIL.

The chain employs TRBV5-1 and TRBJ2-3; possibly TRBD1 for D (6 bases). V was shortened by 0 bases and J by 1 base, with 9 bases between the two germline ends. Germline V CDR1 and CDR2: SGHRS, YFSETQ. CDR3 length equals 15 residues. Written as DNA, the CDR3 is TGCGCCAGCAGCTTGGGGGGGCACCGCACAGATACGCAGTATTTT. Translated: CASSLGGHRTDTQYF.